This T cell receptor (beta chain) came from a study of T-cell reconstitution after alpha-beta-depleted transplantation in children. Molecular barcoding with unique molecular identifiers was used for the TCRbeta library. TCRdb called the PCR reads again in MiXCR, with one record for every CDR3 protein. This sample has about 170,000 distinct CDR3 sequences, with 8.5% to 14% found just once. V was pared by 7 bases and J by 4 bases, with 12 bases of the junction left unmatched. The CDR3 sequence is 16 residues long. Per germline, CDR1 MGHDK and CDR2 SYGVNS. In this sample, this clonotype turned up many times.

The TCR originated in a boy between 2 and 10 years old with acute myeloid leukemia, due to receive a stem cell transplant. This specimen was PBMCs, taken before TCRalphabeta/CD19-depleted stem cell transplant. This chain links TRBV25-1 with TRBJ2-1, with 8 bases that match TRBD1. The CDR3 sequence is CASTNIGQGNYNEQFF. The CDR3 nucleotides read TGTGCCAGCACAAATATAGGACAGGGTAATTACAATGAGCAGTTCTTC.